This passage covers 16 T cell receptor beta chains from one sample sequenced in a study of blood T cells in healthy people across ages. A sample-barcoded 5' primer and a J-beta primer mix were used in a second PCR of roughly 6 to 11 cycles. TCRdb processed the 5' RACE reads anew with MiXCR; each CDR3 protein has one entry. The data show some 800,000 distinct CDR3 sequences, under 45% seen once. Input material: blood. All receptors come from a man in his 60s in good health.

This clonotype has ten or more counts. This may be a read error, as it is one base from a much larger clone. The chain is built from TRBV5-1 and TRBJ2-7, with TRBD1 matching over 9 bases. This CDR3 comprises 16 residues. After removal of 4 bases from V and 7 bases from J, the junction contained 15 bases not matched to a gene. Germline assignment: CDR1 SGHRS and CDR2 YFSETQ. Here the CDR3 reads CASSKVAGQGPLEQYF. CDR3 in DNA: TGCGCCAGCAGCAAAGTCGCGGGACAGGGCCCTCTGGAGCAGTACTTC.

A remark on this clonotype: At one end, the junction sequence differs from germline, possibly due to a read error. The chain uses TRBV4-3 and TRBJ2-3, with D possibly matching TRBD2 (7 bases). CDR1 is LGHNA and CDR2 is YSLEER in the germline V gene. The CDR3 runs 15 residues. CDR3 loop: CASTQQGGVADTQYF. The CDR3 DNA sequence: TGCGCCAGCACCCAACAGGGAGGGGTCGCAGATACGCAGTATTTT.

This clonotype was detected only once. An end of the junction differs from the germline gene, which may be a read error. The V and J genes are TRBV24-1 and TRBJ2-7; 8 nucleotides line up with TRBD1. Germline V gene sequence: CDR1 KGHDR, CDR2 SFDVKD. This CDR3 is 15 amino acids long. In DNA, the CDR3 is TGTGCCACCAGTGATTCTTGGCAGGGGGCGGGCGAGCCGTACTTC. Translating it yields CATSDSWQGAGEPYF.

The chain has TRBV6-1 and TRBJ2-1; 7 bases line up with TRBD1. The CDR3 covers 15 residues. V shed 8 bases and J 7 bases; nucleotides not matched to a gene: 14. Germline V gene data show CDR1 as MNHNS and CDR2 as SASEGT. CDR3 protein: CASLTGLGGRNEQFF. The CDR3 coding sequence is TGTGCCAGCCTGACCGGGCTAGGGGGCAGGAATGAGCAGTTCTTC.

This clonotype was recorded a few times. The gene calls are TRBV2 and TRBJ1-6, with D tentatively TRBD1 (5 bases). V dropped 4 bases and J dropped 6 bases, with 10 bases sitting between them. From germline, CDR1 is SNHLY and CDR2 FYNNEI. The CDR3 has 14 residues. CDR3 loop: CASSGRDGNSPLHF. As DNA, the CDR3 is TGTGCCAGCAGTGGCAGGGACGGTAATTCACCCCTCCACTTT.

This clonotype was counted once. This chain connects TRBV24-1 to TRBJ2-1, with TRBD1 identical over 7 bases. The CDR3 extends over 16 amino acids. Germline lookup yields CDR1 KGHDR and CDR2 SFDVKD. J was trimmed by 1 base and V by 5 bases; bases with no gene match: 7. The CDR3 nucleotides read TGTGCCACCAGTGTTAGAGGGGGCGCTTCCTACAATGAGCAGTTCTTC. This gives the protein CATSVRGGASYNEQFF.

The rearrangement links TRBV15 to TRBJ1-6, with TRBD1 identical over 10 bases. The ends lost 5 bases at V and 8 bases at J; junction bases unmatched: 9. CDR1 is LNHNV, CDR2 YYDKDF, per germline (reference sequence). CDR3 length: 16 residues. The CDR3 DNA follows: TGTGCCACCAGCGGAAGCCCGACAGGGGGCTATTCACCCCTCCACTTT. Translated, it gives CATSGSPTGGYSPLHF.

This rearrangement joins TRBV20-1 to TRBJ1-5; D may be TRBD1 (6 bases). CDR1 is DFQATT and CDR2 is SNEGSKA in the germline V gene (reference sequence). V lost 0 bases to trimming and J lost 7 bases, with 22 bases between them. This CDR3 contains 17 residues. In nucleotides, the CDR3 is TGCAGTGCTAGAGACCAGGGGATGGGGGGCGCGGGGCAGCCCCAGCATTTT. Amino acid sequence: CSARDQGMGGAGQPQHF.

The chain joins TRBV20-1 to TRBJ2-1; TRBD2 aligns across 8 bases. The CDR3 length is 15 residues. CDR1 and CDR2 from the germline V gene are DFQATT and SNEGSKA (reference sequence). With 2 bases clipped from V and 9 bases from J, the junction kept 12 bases outside the gene matches. CDR3 amino acids: CSARKGAGALSEQFF. As DNA, the CDR3 is TGCAGTGCTAGAAAGGGAGCGGGGGCCCTATCTGAGCAGTTCTTC.

This chain links TRBV4-3 with TRBJ2-1; 7 bases match TRBD1. The germline gives CDR1 LGHNA, CDR2 YSLEER. V lost 2 bases to trimming and J lost 9 bases; unmatched junction nucleotides: 4. The CDR3 has 13 residues. CDR3 in DNA: TGCGCCAGCAGCCAAACAGGGGCTGGTGAGCAGTTCTTC. Amino acids: CASSQTGAGEQFF.

The gene calls are TRBV7-2 and TRBJ2-7; tentative D call: TRBD1 (6 bases). The V gene lost 0 bases and the J gene lost 5 bases, with 11 bases spanning the gap. CDR1 SGHTA and CDR2 FQGNSA come from the germline V gene. This CDR3 is 14 amino acids long. The CDR3: CASSLAGTRNEQYF. For the CDR3, the DNA is TGTGCCAGCAGCTTAGCCGGGACAAGGAACGAGCAGTACTTC.

The CDR3 DNA sequence: TGCAGTGCTAGAGTCAGTAATAGCAATCAGCCCCAGCATTTT. Amino acid sequence: CSARVSNSNQPQHF. V usage is TRBV20-1 and J usage is TRBJ1-5; D is ambiguous. V lost 1 base and J lost 0, with 7 bases in between. The CDR3 runs 14 residues. Per the germline V gene, CDR1 is DFQATT and CDR2 is SNEGSKA (reference sequence).

DNA for the CDR3: TGTGCCAGCAGCCAAGCTAGCGGAACCCGCACAGATACGCAGTATTTT. Protein sequence: CASSQASGTRTDTQYF. The rearrangement joins TRBV14 to TRBJ2-3; 7 positions match TRBD2. The CDR3 contains 16 residues. V trimming: 1 base; J trimming: 1 base; junction bases outside the gene matches: 5. The germline V gene has CDR1 SGHDN and CDR2 FVKESK.

This clonotype was found a few times. The V call is TRBV7-9, the J call TRBJ2-6; 11 bases align to TRBD1. The junction had 9 bases not matched to a gene; V was cut back by 4 bases and J by 4 bases. The CDR3 spans 18 residues. Germline V gives CDR1 SEHNR, CDR2 FQNEAQ (reference sequence). The CDR3 region is CASSSYGQGARGANVLTF. The CDR3 DNA reads as TGTGCCAGCAGCTCATACGGACAGGGGGCGAGGGGGGCCAACGTCCTGACTTTC.

This clonotype was found once. This chain's CDR3 is CASSLRQAVGLGYTF. The CDR3, as DNA: TGTGCCAGCAGTCTTCGACAGGCCGTTGGGTTGGGCTACACCTTC. J is TRBJ1-2 and V is TRBV6-2 or TRBV6-3, with TRBD1 as a possible D gene (6 bases). CDR1 is MNHEY and CDR2 is SVGEGT in the germline V gene. Trimming took off 5 bases at V and 8 bases at J, with 21 bases between the two ends. The CDR3 is 15 amino acids.

This clonotype has more than one count but fewer than ten. The genes are TRBV29-1 and TRBJ2-7; 9 bases fit TRBD1. Germline V gives CDR1 SQVTM, CDR2 ANQGSEA. Trimming removed 4 bases from V and 7 bases from J; junction bases left unmatched: 8. The CDR3 contains 13 residues. The CDR3 coding sequence is TGCAGCGTTGCCCGGGACAGGGTATTTGAGCAGTACTTC. Translating gives CSVARDRVFEQYF.